Below, one TCR beta chain is given with its context. Its antigen is unidentified. This sample is drawn from a study of T cell responses to AZD1222 COVID-19 vaccine. Study background: The study pooled second doses at about 4 or about 12 weeks. Findings and limits, study-wide: Clonal diversity may have been underestimated, and the donors were mostly white British, with more females than males. Only a handful of individuals given AZD1222 were seropositive at baseline.

Produced via immunoSEQ multiplex PCR; TCRdb's table is partial and in-frame only. The sample carries 60,000 to 65,000 clones, less than 90% recorded once. The germline gives CDR1 MNHEY, CDR2 SVGAGI. After removal of 0 bases from V and 3 bases from J, the junction contained 3 bases not matched to a gene. The CDR3 extends over 16 amino acids. The sequence was obtained from an adult in good health. The chain couples TRBV6-5 to TRBJ2-3, with 10 bases identical to TRBD2. This specimen was peripheral blood, taken on day 0 of AZD1222 vaccination. The CDR3 is CASSYSTSGFTDTQYF. CDR3 nucleotide sequence: TGTGCCAGCAGTTACTCGACTAGCGGGTTTACAGATACGCAGTATTTT.